These 22 T cell receptor beta chains originate from one sample sequenced in a study of blood T cells in healthy people across ages. Primed by a sample-barcoded 5' primer and a J-beta primer mix, a second PCR proceeded for 7 to 11 cycles. From the 5' RACE reads, TCRdb called clonotypes with MiXCR, one entry per CDR3 protein. The table records about 800,000 distinct CDR3 sequences, 20% to 25% of them present only once. The sample also formed part of further work on T cells of mothers and their children.

The sequenced material came from blood. The receptors shown here come from a boy younger than 18 in good health.

This clonotype was counted between two and nine times. This sequence joins TRBV4-3 and TRBJ2-5; a weak D match, TRBD2 (5 bases). V was clipped by 0 bases and J by 11 bases, with 28 bases between them. Germline V lookup: CDR1 LGHNA, CDR2 YSLEER. This CDR3 region has 18 residues. The DNA for the CDR3 is TGCGCCAGCAGCCAAGATCGGCCGGCTGGTAGCGCCGGTGGGGAGCAGTACTTC. Its protein is CASSQDRPAGSAGGEQYF.

The chain employs TRBV29-1 and TRBJ2-2; 10 nucleotides match TRBD2. Trimming cost V 2 bases and J 8 bases; bases outside gene matches: 8. This CDR3 comprises 15 residues. The germline gives CDR1 SQVTM, CDR2 ANQGSEA. Here the CDR3 DNA reads TGCAGCGTTGAAACGGGGCTAGCGGGGGAGGGGGAGCTGTTTTTT. Amino acids: CSVETGLAGEGELFF.

The J gene is TRBJ2-7, the V gene TRBV4-3, with 13 bases fitting TRBD2. Looked up from germline, CDR1 is LGHNA and CDR2 is YSLEER. The ends lost 0 bases at V and 2 bases at J; junction bases unmatched: 13. The CDR3 has 20 amino acids. CDR3 DNA sequence: TGCGCCAGCAGCCAAGATGGGATACAGGGGACTAGCGGGGACCCCTACGAGCAGTACTTC. Amino acid sequence: CASSQDGIQGTSGDPYEQYF.

Only a few counts were recorded for this clonotype. V and J are TRBV6-2 or TRBV6-3 and TRBJ2-1; TRBD2 matches 10 bases. The ends lost 3 bases at V and 4 bases at J; junction bases unmatched: 6. The CDR3 contains 16 residues. The germline CDR1 and CDR2 sequences are MNHEY and SVGEGT. This CDR3 is CASSYSGGPTYNEQFF. As DNA, the CDR3 is TGTGCCAGCAGTTATAGCGGGGGGCCGACGTACAATGAGCAGTTCTTC.

This chain joins TRBV5-1 and TRBJ1-1; D may be TRBD1 (6 bases). Trimming cost V 5 bases and J 1 base, with 12 bases left between them. The germline V gene encodes CDR1 SGHRS and CDR2 YFSETQ. The CDR3 length is 14 residues. The CDR3 sequence: CASSHRDQNTEAFF. The CDR3 DNA reads TGCGCCAGCAGTCACAGGGACCAGAACACTGAAGCTTTCTTT.

On this clonotype itself: One junction end does not reproduce the germline sequence, and a read error may be involved. V and J are TRBV4-3 and TRBJ2-6; D unresolved. The CDR3 sequence is 17 residues long. Germline lookup yields CDR1 LGHNA and CDR2 YSLEER. Written as DNA, the CDR3 is TGCGCCAGCAGCCAAGATATGGGCTACTCTGGGACCAACGTCCTGACTTTC. Residues: CASSQDMGYSGTNVLTF.

This clonotype was seen a handful of times. CDR3 amino acids: CASSLQVGRAYEQYF. The CDR3 DNA follows: TGCGCCAGCAGCTTGCAGGTGGGCAGAGCCTACGAGCAGTACTTC. This rearrangement joins TRBV5-1 to TRBJ2-7; no definite D call. Germline CDR1 and CDR2: SGHRS and YFSETQ. The CDR3 extends over 15 amino acids. V was pared by 1 base and J by 2 bases, with 13 bases between.

The chain employs TRBV9 and TRBJ2-1; D call uncertain. The ends were cut back, 4 bases at V and 8 bases at J, with 13 bases in the middle. Per the germline V gene, CDR1 is SGDLS and CDR2 is YYNGEE. CDR3 length equals 13 residues. CDR3 region: CASSMGPRDEQFF. CDR3 in DNA: TGTGCCAGCAGCATGGGTCCTCGCGATGAGCAGTTCTTC.

The V call is TRBV20-1, the J call TRBJ1-1; 9 bases are shared with TRBD1. CDR3 length: 16 amino acids. Germline trimming cut 1 base from V and 0 bases from J; bases unmatched to any gene: 6. Germline lookup yields CDR1 DFQATT and CDR2 SNEGSKA (reference sequence). Here the CDR3 DNA reads TGCAGTGCTAGAGTCTCACGACAGGGGGTGAACACTGAAGCTTTCTTT. Translation gives CSARVSRQGVNTEAFF.

The CDR3 reads CASSYHRDGYEQYF. The CDR3 DNA sequence: TGTGCCAGCAGTTACCACAGAGATGGATACGAGCAGTACTTC. The chain uses TRBV6-2 or TRBV6-3 and TRBJ2-7; D gene uncertain. The V gene's germline CDR1 is MNHEY and CDR2 SVGEGT. The length of the CDR3 is 14 residues. The germline V and J ends were trimmed by 2 bases and 4 bases, with 12 bases remaining between them.

V is TRBV5-6 and J is TRBJ2-6; D not certain. Trimming cost V 4 bases and J 0 bases, with 14 bases left between them. CDR3 size: 17 residues. Germline CDR1 and CDR2: SGHDT and YYEEEE. CDR3 amino acids: CASSPRVLDSGANVLTF. The CDR3 DNA reads TGTGCCAGCAGCCCTAGGGTGTTAGACTCTGGGGCCAACGTCCTGACTTTC.

The chain carries TRBV5-1 and TRBJ1-4; 10 positions agree with TRBD1. CDR1 and CDR2 from the germline V gene are SGHRS and YFSETQ. The CDR3 covers 15 residues. With 4 bases clipped from V and 4 bases from J, the junction kept 4 bases outside the gene matches. For the CDR3, the DNA is TGCGCCAGCAGCCCGGGACAGGGGCTTAATGAAAAACTGTTTTTT. Protein: CASSPGQGLNEKLFF.

The gene calls are TRBV5-6 and TRBJ1-5; 7 positions agree with TRBD1. The CDR3 covers 15 residues. The junction had 3 bases not matched to a gene; V was cut back by 0 bases and J by 3 bases. Germline V gene data show CDR1 as SGHDT and CDR2 as YYEEEE. DNA for the CDR3: TGTGCCAGCAGCTTGGTCGGACAGGACAATCAGCCCCAGCATTTT. Encoded protein: CASSLVGQDNQPQHF.

The chain is built from TRBV7-2 and TRBJ2-5; no reliable D call. The CDR3 runs to 14 residues. The germline gives CDR1 SGHTA, CDR2 FQGNSA. Trimming cost V 0 bases and J 4 bases, with 9 bases left between them. The CDR3 DNA reads TGTGCCAGCAGCTTAGCGATTTGGGGAGAGACCCAGTACTTC. It translates to CASSLAIWGETQYF.

The chain employs TRBV2 and TRBJ1-5; the D is unclear. The CDR3 length is 15 residues. The V gene's germline CDR1 is SNHLY and CDR2 FYNNEI. Trimming took off 4 bases at V and 8 bases at J, with 18 bases between the two ends. For the CDR3, the DNA is TGTGCCAGCAGTGCGATAATTCTGGGGAGGGAGCCCCAGCATTTT. Translated, it gives CASSAIILGREPQHF.

The J gene is TRBJ2-7, the V gene TRBV7-6; 8 positions agree with TRBD1. CDR3 size: 17 residues. Trimming at V came to 0 bases and at J to 3 bases, leaving 10 bases not matched to a gene. Germline V gene lookup returns CDR1 SGHVS and CDR2 FNYEAQ. The CDR3 reads CASSLAYGQGNRYEQYF. The CDR3 nucleotides read TGTGCCAGCAGCTTAGCTTACGGACAGGGAAATCGCTACGAGCAGTACTTC.

The V call is TRBV12-3 or TRBV12-4, the J call TRBJ1-3, with D possibly matching TRBD1 (5 bases). The CDR3 covers 16 residues. V lost 1 base and J 7 bases, leaving 17 bases between the germline ends. The CDR3 bases are TGTGCCAGCAGTTTAGGGGGGGGTGAATCGGGGAACACCATATATTTT. It codes for CASSLGGGESGNTIYF.

The chain recombines TRBV4-3 with TRBJ2-7, with 7 bases lining up with TRBD1. V trimming: 2 bases; J trimming: 0 bases; junction bases outside the gene matches: 7. Per the germline V gene, CDR1 is LGHNA and CDR2 is YSLEER. This CDR3 spans 16 amino acids. CDR3 loop: CASSQIVQGSSYEQYF. For the CDR3, the DNA is TGCGCCAGCAGCCAAATCGTACAGGGGAGCTCCTACGAGCAGTACTTC.

The rearrangement links TRBV7-3 to TRBJ2-1, with D perhaps matching TRBD1 or TRBD2 (5 bases each). Trimming pared 2 bases from V and 9 bases from J, leaving 11 bases between. Germline CDR1 is SGHTA and CDR2 is FQGTGA. This CDR3 region has 13 residues. CDR3 sequence (DNA): TGTGCCAGCAGCTTAGTGCCGGGACGTGAGCAGTTCTTC. It specifies CASSLVPGREQFF.

V gene TRBV6-5 combines with J gene TRBJ2-1; the D gene is possibly TRBD2 (6 bases). The CDR3 spans 15 residues. The germline CDR1 and CDR2 sequences are MNHEY and SVGAGI. With 2 bases removed from V and 0 bases from J, the gap between germline ends came to 8 bases. The CDR3 nucleotides are TGTGCCAGCAGTTACGGGAGGAGCTCCTACAATGAGCAGTTCTTC. Translated, it gives CASSYGRSSYNEQFF.

This clonotype was seen more than once but under ten times. The chain links TRBV27 to TRBJ2-5; 15 bases line up with TRBD2. Germline CDR1 and CDR2: MNHEY and SMNVEV (reference sequence). The CDR3 length is 16 residues. J gave up 9 bases and V 5 bases, and 10 bases lay outside the gene matches. CDR3 bases: TGTGCCAGCAGTGGCTGGACTAGCGGGAGGGGGGAGGCCCAGTACTTC. It specifies CASSGWTSGRGEAQYF.

The chain uses TRBV5-1 and TRBJ2-5; D gene ambiguous. The CDR3 runs to 15 residues. Germline V gene data show CDR1 as SGHRS and CDR2 as YFSETQ. V was clipped by 0 bases and J by 1 base, with 10 bases between them. CDR3 protein: CASSLVANAQETQYF. CDR3 nucleotides: TGCGCCAGCAGCTTGGTCGCCAACGCCCAAGAGACCCAGTACTTC. The full variable domain, with the rest looked up from reference TRBV5-1 and TRBJ2-5, is KAGVTQTPRYLIKTRGQQVTLSCSPISGHRSVSWYQQTPGQGLQFLFEYFSETQRNKGNFPGRFSGRQFSNSRSEMNVSTLELGDSALYLCASSLVANAQETQYFGPGTRLLVL.